Below, one T cell receptor (beta chain) is given with its context. Libraries were prepared by immunoSEQ multiplex PCR; TCRdb keeps only in-frame clonotypes and omits some of them. The table includes under 30,000 clones, roughly nine tenths detected once. Trimming left V 2 bases short and J 5 bases short, with 12 bases between. The CDR3 consists of 14 residues. CDR1 ENHRY and CDR2 SYGVKD come from the germline V gene. The sample comes from a study of PD-1 blockade in classical Hodgkin lymphoma. Time point given: newly diagnosed, previously untreated cHL patient sample. The chain has TRBV10-3 and TRBJ2-5; D gene ambiguous. Sequenced input: peripheral blood mononuclear cells (PBMCs). The TCR was taken from a human donor with classical Hodgkin lymphoma. CDR3 in amino acids: CAISEAVGRETQYF. The CDR3 DNA follows: TGTGCCATCAGTGAGGCAGTGGGCCGGGAGACCCAGTACTTC.